Each of the 29 T cell receptor beta chains below was sequenced from the same sample in a study of T cell repertoires in cytomegalovirus infection. Their antigens remain unidentified. TCRdb called the reads again in MiXCR, with one record for every CDR3 protein. This table has roughly 920,000 distinct CDR3 sequences, 25% to 40% appearing once. The sample consisted of cultured CD8+ T cells from PBMCs, taken from culture after CMV antigen stimulation. All receptors derive from a human donor in good health (CMV status not recorded). Some clones in this sample may be carry-over from other donors' samples.

The chain couples TRBV7-6 to TRBJ1-4; D is uncertain. V lost 5 bases and J lost 5, with 15 bases in between. The V gene's germline CDR1 is SGHVS and CDR2 FNYEAQ. The CDR3 is 15 residues long. Here the CDR3 reads CASSPTRQDNEKLFF. CDR3 bases: TGTGCCAGCAGCCCGACGAGGCAGGACAATGAAAAACTGTTTTTT.

The rearrangement joins TRBV6-8 to TRBJ2-1, with 9 bases that match TRBD1. Germline lookup yields CDR1 MNHGY and CDR2 SAAAGT. The CDR3 is made up of 14 amino acids. The trim removed 8 bases at V and 3 bases at J, leaving 5 bases unmatched. The CDR3 nucleotides are TGTGCCAGCGAACAGGGGGCAGGCTACAATGAGCAGTTCTTC. Its translation is CASEQGAGYNEQFF.

This clonotype has a handful of counts. The chain recombines TRBV19 with TRBJ1-5; D remains unclear. The CDR3 loop spans 14 amino acids. The V end was cut by 6 bases, the J end by 0 bases, with 9 bases between. Germline CDR1 is LNHDA and CDR2 is SQIVND (reference sequence). The CDR3 is CASRIMDSNQPQHF. The CDR3 nucleotides are TGTGCCAGTAGAATCATGGATAGCAATCAGCCCCAGCATTTT.

V usage is TRBV15 and J usage is TRBJ2-7, with a possible D match to TRBD1 (5 bases). Looked up from germline, CDR1 is LNHNV and CDR2 is YYDKDF (reference sequence). The V and J ends lost 4 bases and 7 bases respectively, with 11 bases between them. CDR3 length: 12 residues. This chain's CDR3 is CATSITGMEQYF. For the CDR3, the DNA is TGTGCCACCAGCATTACAGGCATGGAGCAGTACTTC.

This clonotype was seen only a few times. The rearrangement joins TRBV12-3 or TRBV12-4 to TRBJ2-5; 7 positions match TRBD1. Losses at the gene ends were 1 base for V and 5 bases for J; bases not matched to a gene: 7. There are 15 residues in the CDR3. The CDR3 coding sequence is TGTGCCAGCAGTTTAGAAAGGGGGCGGATGGAGACCCAGTACTTC. It yields the protein CASSLERGRMETQYF.

This clonotype was counted a few times. This sequence joins TRBV7-8 and TRBJ1-2; 10 nucleotides line up with TRBD1. V was pared by 2 bases and J by 2 bases, with 8 bases of the junction left unmatched. This CDR3 spans 17 amino acids. In germline, CDR1 is SGHVS, CDR2 FQNEAQ. Here the CDR3 DNA reads TGTGCCAGCAGCTTACCCCGGACAGGGGGGACCAACTATGGCTACACCTTC. It is translated as CASSLPRTGGTNYGYTF.

The chain combines TRBV19 with TRBJ2-1; 10 nucleotides match TRBD1. The CDR3 consists of 15 residues. Unmatched junction bases numbered 7, after V lost 4 bases and J lost 7 bases. CDR1 and CDR2 (germline): LNHDA, SQIVND (reference sequence). The CDR3 here is CASSRDRGLLNEQFF. The CDR3 DNA is TGTGCCAGTAGTAGAGACAGGGGGCTGTTGAATGAGCAGTTCTTC.

This chain connects TRBV6-5 to TRBJ1-5; 7 bases fit TRBD1. The V gene's germline CDR1 is MNHEY and CDR2 SVGAGI. The CDR3 runs 14 residues. V shed 6 bases, J shed 4 bases, and the junction held 6 bases outside the gene matches. CDR3: CASRPTGTNQPQHF. DNA of the CDR3: TGTGCCAGCAGACCGACAGGGACGAATCAGCCCCAGCATTTT.

The rearrangement uses TRBV27 and TRBJ2-3; TRBD2 is a possible D gene (6 bases). The V gene's germline CDR1 is MNHEY and CDR2 SMNVEV (reference sequence). The length of the CDR3 is 15 residues. V lost 7 bases and J lost 1, with 15 bases in between. This CDR3 reads CASTRSGGGTDTQYF. CDR3 sequence (DNA): TGTGCCAGCACCCGGTCAGGCGGGGGCACAGATACGCAGTATTTT.

V gene TRBV6-5 combines with J gene TRBJ2-3, with 11 bases lining up with TRBD1. Germline values: CDR1 MNHEY, CDR2 SVGAGI. Trimming at V came to 5 bases and at J to 2 bases, leaving 6 bases not matched to a gene. The CDR3 consists of 16 residues. Written as DNA, the CDR3 is TGTGCCAGCAGTGCTCGGGACAGGGGGTTCACAGATACGCAGTATTTT. Translated, it gives CASSARDRGFTDTQYF.

This clonotype was seen a handful of times. The CDR3 loop reads CASSPIRGPGYGYTF. In DNA form, the CDR3 reads TGTGCCAGCAGCCCGATCAGGGGGCCGGGCTATGGCTACACCTTC. This chain links TRBV7-2 with TRBJ1-2, with 8 bases identical to TRBD1. Germline V gene lookup returns CDR1 SGHTA and CDR2 FQGNSA. The CDR3 is 15 residues long. Unmatched junction bases numbered 9, after V lost 5 bases and J lost 4 bases.

This chain links TRBV27 with TRBJ2-5; tentative D call: TRBD1 (5 bases). V was trimmed by 1 base and J by 7 bases, leaving 13 bases between them. Germline-derived CDR1 and CDR2 are MNHEY and SMNVEV (reference sequence). This CDR3 comprises 14 residues. CDR3 coding DNA: TGTGCCAGCAGTTTATGGGGCCCTCTAAGGACCCAGTACTTC. Translated: CASSLWGPLRTQYF.

This clonotype was picked up many times. The chain links TRBV12-3 or TRBV12-4 to TRBJ1-2; D ambiguous. V lost 6 bases and J 8 bases, leaving 13 bases between the germline ends. The CDR3 runs to 12 residues. The CDR3 DNA reads as TGTGCCAGCAGCATAGTGAACAGAGGCTACACCTTC. Protein product: CASSIVNRGYTF.

This clonotype was observed many times. CDR3: CASSSGTSGAYEQYF. In DNA form, the CDR3 reads TGTGCCAGCAGTTCGGGGACTAGCGGGGCCTACGAGCAGTACTTC. The chain is built from TRBV7-6 and TRBJ2-7; 13 bases map to TRBD2. Per the germline V gene, CDR1 is SGHVS and CDR2 is FNYEAQ. J was trimmed by 2 bases and V by 6 bases; bases with no gene match: 4. This CDR3 has 15 amino acids. Using reference TRBV7-6 and TRBJ2-7 for the parts outside the CDR3, the full variable domain is GAGVSQSPRYKVTKRGQDVALRCDPISGHVSLYWYRQALGQGPEFLTYFNYEAQQDKSGLPNDRFSAERPEGSISTLTIQRTEQRDSAMYRCASSSGTSGAYEQYFGPGTRLTVT.

The rearrangement links TRBV7-9 to TRBJ2-3, with D perhaps matching TRBD2 (5 bases). This CDR3 is 14 amino acids long. Germline lookup yields CDR1 SEHNR and CDR2 FQNEAQ (reference sequence). The germline V and J ends were trimmed by 0 bases and 5 bases, with 9 bases remaining between them. The CDR3 DNA reads as TGTGCCAGCAGCTTAGCGTCACGGGGAGATACGCAGTATTTT. This sequence encodes CASSLASRGDTQYF.

This clonotype was picked up a small number of times. V and J are TRBV10-3 and TRBJ2-5; TRBD2 matches at 10 bases. CDR1 and CDR2 (germline): ENHRY, SYGVKD. CDR3 length: 16 amino acids. J was trimmed by 3 bases and V by 0 bases; bases with no gene match: 4. In DNA, the CDR3 is TGTGCCATCAGTGAGTCGCGGACTAGCGGAGAAGAGACCCAGTACTTC. It encodes CAISESRTSGEETQYF.

The chain is built from TRBV7-6 and TRBJ2-5, with D possibly TRBD1 on 6 matching bases. Trimming cost V 2 bases and J 1 base, with 14 bases left between them. This CDR3 spans 16 amino acids. Germline CDR1 SGHVS, CDR2 FNYEAQ. The CDR3 DNA sequence: TGTGCCAGCAGCTTAAGAACCGGGACACCCCAAGAGACCCAGTACTTC. Its translation: CASSLRTGTPQETQYF.

In this sample, this clonotype turned up a few times. This rearrangement joins TRBV20-1 to TRBJ1-3, with unresolved D. The germline V gene has CDR1 DFQATT and CDR2 SNEGSKA (reference sequence). The ends were cut back, 6 bases at V and 4 bases at J, with 7 bases in the middle. The CDR3 spans 11 residues. The CDR3 coding sequence is TGCAGTGCCCGCTCCGGAAACACCATATATTTT. Translating gives CSARSGNTIYF.

This clonotype turned up a few times. The chain is built from TRBV7-6 and TRBJ1-6; D is ambiguous. Trimming took off 0 bases at V and 14 bases at J, with 17 bases between the two ends. Germline assignment: CDR1 SGHVS and CDR2 FNYEAQ. The CDR3 totals 15 residues. CDR3 residues: CASSLAGRAGWALHF. In nucleotides, the CDR3 is TGTGCCAGCAGCTTAGCAGGGCGGGCCGGATGGGCCCTCCACTTT.

Concerning this clonotype itself: An end of the junction differs from the germline gene, which may be a read error. V gene TRBV5-5 combines with J gene TRBJ1-6, with 10 bases aligning to TRBD1. Germline CDR1 reads SGHKS; CDR2 reads YYEKEE (reference sequence). This CDR3 contains 17 residues. DNA for the CDR3: TGTGCCAGCAGCTTCACTATGACAGGGGGCTATAATTCACCCCTCCGCTTT. It specifies CASSFTMTGGYNSPLRF.

This clonotype has at least ten counts. The CDR3 loop is CASRGTSGGETQYF. The CDR3 nucleotides read TGTGCCAGCAGGGGGACTAGCGGGGGAGAGACCCAGTACTTC. The chain employs TRBV6-5 and TRBJ2-5, with 14 nucleotides matching TRBD2. The CDR3 has 14 amino acids. CDR1 and CDR2 from the germline V gene are MNHEY and SVGAGI. V dropped 6 bases and J dropped 4; count of bases not matched to a gene: 1.

This rearrangement joins TRBV2 to TRBJ2-1; no reliable D call. Trimming took 4 bases from V and 8 from J, leaving 12 bases between them. The length of the CDR3 is 13 residues. Germline CDR1 and CDR2: SNHLY and FYNNEI. The CDR3 here is CASSGRVWDEQFF. In DNA form, the CDR3 reads TGTGCCAGCAGTGGTAGGGTTTGGGATGAGCAGTTCTTC.

CDR3 in DNA: TGCGCCAGCAGCCAAGATCGGGTCGGGGATATGGAGACCCAGTACTTC. Translation: CASSQDRVGDMETQYF. The genes are TRBV4-1 and TRBJ2-5, with a weak D call TRBD2 (5 bases). The CDR3 runs 16 residues. V was pared by 0 bases and J by 5 bases, with 16 bases between. Germline V gene data show CDR1 as MGHRA and CDR2 as YSYEKL.

This clonotype came up a few times. The V and J genes are TRBV19 and TRBJ1-1, with no clear D. This CDR3 spans 14 amino acids. The germline V gene has CDR1 LNHDA and CDR2 SQIVND (reference sequence). V was clipped by 0 bases and J by 2 bases, with 7 bases between them. The CDR3 protein is CASSIEAPNTEAFF. In nucleotides, the CDR3 is TGTGCCAGTAGTATAGAAGCACCCAACACTGAAGCTTTCTTT. Full variable domain (missing parts from reference TRBV19 and TRBJ1-1): DGGITQSPKYLFRKEGQNVTLSCEQNLNHDAMYWYRQDPGQGLRLIYYSQIVNDFQKGDIAEGYSVSREKKESFPLTVTSAQKNPTAFYLCASSIEAPNTEAFFGQGTRLTVV.

The rearrangement uses TRBV5-5 and TRBJ1-1; D is ambiguous. CDR3 length: 14 residues. Germline-derived CDR1 and CDR2 are SGHKS and YYEKEE (reference sequence). V lost 3 bases to trimming and J lost 3 bases, with 12 bases between them. The CDR3 DNA sequence: TGTGCCAGCAGCTCTTGGGTGTTGGACACTGAAGCTTTCTTT. It codes for CASSSWVLDTEAFF.

This clonotype has just a few counts. The chain uses TRBV11-2 and TRBJ2-2, with 9 bases that match TRBD1. From germline, CDR1 is SGHAT and CDR2 FQNNGV. Unmatched junction bases numbered 3, after V lost 0 bases and J lost 4 bases. This CDR3 is built from 16 residues. The CDR3 sequence: CASSLDGTGSTGELFF. DNA of the CDR3: TGTGCCAGCAGCTTAGATGGGACAGGGAGCACCGGGGAGCTGTTTTTT.

The CDR3 DNA reads TGTGCTAGTGGTTTGGGCTCGCGACCGTATTTT. This codes for CASGLGSRPYF. This rearrangement joins TRBV12-5 to TRBJ2-3; D not certain. Per the germline V gene, CDR1 is LGHNT and CDR2 is FRNRAP. Trimming stripped 1 base from V and 14 bases from J, with 10 bases between. The CDR3 contains 11 residues.

Worth noting for this clonotype: A read error may explain this, as a much larger clone is one base away. The chain is built from TRBV7-2 and TRBJ2-5; possibly TRBD2 for D (6 bases). This CDR3 is 16 amino acids long. Germline CDR1 is SGHTA and CDR2 is FQGNSA. Here the CDR3 DNA reads TGTGTCAGCAGCTTATTTCGCAGGGAGGCGATAAAGACCCAGTACTTC. Protein sequence: CVSSLFRREAIKTQYF.

CDR3 DNA sequence: TGTGCCAGCAGTTACTCGAGAAGGGTCCCCGTGAATGGCTACACCTTC. Translation: CASSYSRRVPVNGYTF. The chain has TRBV6-2 or TRBV6-3 and TRBJ1-2, with no clear D. This CDR3 contains 16 residues. Germline CDR1 and CDR2: MNHEY and SVGEGT. V was pared by 0 bases and J by 6 bases, with 17 bases between.